A single sample is the source of the 24 T cell receptor beta chains below, sequenced in a study of cytomegalovirus exposure and HLA in healthy donors. The PCR used 60 Vbeta and 13 Jbeta primers. The data were produced by immunoSEQ multiplex PCR, yet TCRdb's version contains in-frame clones alone and is incomplete. Among approximately 78,000 clones, approximately 70% were seen once, and the ten largest hold about 20%. Sequenced sample: PBMCs. The receptors here all came from a man aged 35-49 years in good health and CMV-seropositive.

This clone has more than one count but fewer than ten. The rearrangement uses TRBV30 and TRBJ1-2; 9 nucleotides match TRBD1. Per the germline V gene, CDR1 is GTSNPN and CDR2 is SVGIG (reference sequence). Trimming removed 8 bases from V and 3 bases from J; junction bases left unmatched: 13. This CDR3 is 15 amino acids long. The CDR3 reads CAVTGGVTLDYGYTF. DNA for the CDR3: TGTGCCGTCACAGGGGGCGTTACACTAGACTATGGCTACACCTTC.

The CDR3 nucleotides read TGTGCCAGCAGCTTACTTAGCGGGGGAGCCTACGAGCAGTACTTC. Its translation is CASSLLSGGAYEQYF. The gene calls are TRBV5-5 and TRBJ2-7, with 9 bases that match TRBD2. Per the germline V gene, CDR1 is SGHKS and CDR2 is YYEKEE (reference sequence). Trimming took 2 bases from V and 2 from J; bases not matched to a gene: 5. CDR3 length: 15 amino acids.

The chain couples TRBV9 to TRBJ2-1; a possible D gene is TRBD1 (5 bases). The length of the CDR3 is 11 residues. Germline CDR1 and CDR2: SGDLS and YYNGEE. The V end was cut by 2 bases, the J end by 8 bases, with 5 bases between. CDR3 amino acids: CASSVRDEQFF. The DNA for the CDR3 is TGTGCCAGCAGCGTCAGGGATGAGCAGTTCTTC. Using reference TRBV9 and TRBJ2-1 for the parts outside the CDR3, the full variable domain is DSGVTQTPKHLITATGQRVTLRCSPRSGDLSVYWYQQSLDQGLQFLIQYYNGEERAKGNILERFSAQQFPDLHSELNLSSLELGDSALYFCASSVRDEQFFGPGTRLTVL.

The gene calls are TRBV6-1 and TRBJ1-2; 7 bases align to TRBD1. This CDR3 contains 13 residues. With 2 bases clipped from V and 4 bases from J, the junction kept 1 base outside the gene matches. The germline CDR1 and CDR2 sequences are MNHNS and SASEGT. CDR3: CASSETGAYGYTF. As DNA, the CDR3 is TGTGCCAGCAGTGAAACAGGGGCCTATGGCTACACCTTC.

CDR3 protein: CASSPSGGYGYTF. The CDR3 DNA sequence: TGTGCCAGCAGCCCAAGTGGGGGGTATGGCTACACCTTC. V gene TRBV9 combines with J gene TRBJ1-2, with D possibly TRBD1 on 5 matching bases. The germline V gene has CDR1 SGDLS and CDR2 YYNGEE. The CDR3 spans 13 residues. Trimming pared 4 bases from V and 5 bases from J, leaving 12 bases between.

This clone was recorded only once. This sequence joins TRBV6-5 and TRBJ1-6, with a possible D match to TRBD1 (5 bases). There are 14 residues in the CDR3. Germline loops: CDR1 MNHEY, CDR2 SVGAGI. With 5 bases removed from V and 8 bases from J, the gap between germline ends came to 13 bases. The CDR3 bases are TGTGCCAGCAGTCCCCGCGGGGCGGATTCACCCCTCCACTTT. Translation: CASSPRGADSPLHF.

The J gene is TRBJ2-7, the V gene TRBV6-6; TRBD1 agrees at 8 bases. V dropped 6 bases and J dropped 7; count of bases not matched to a gene: 11. This CDR3 has 14 residues. CDR1 MNHNY and CDR2 SVGAGI come from the germline V gene (reference sequence). The CDR3 DNA is TGTGCCAGCAGGCACTCGGACAGGGACGAGGAGCAGTACTTC. It encodes CASRHSDRDEEQYF.

The chain joins TRBV19 to TRBJ1-2, with 8 bases identical to TRBD1. V trimming: 5 bases; J trimming: 5 bases; junction bases outside the gene matches: 4. CDR1 is LNHDA, CDR2 SQIVND, per germline (reference sequence). The CDR3 consists of 13 residues. The CDR3 loop reads CASSGRGPYGYTF. CDR3 nucleotide sequence: TGTGCCAGTAGTGGCAGGGGGCCTTATGGCTACACCTTC.

The chain links TRBV19 to TRBJ2-5; D is perhaps TRBD1 (6 bases). Germline V CDR1 and CDR2: LNHDA, SQIVND (reference sequence). V was clipped by 5 bases and J by 5 bases, with 15 bases between them. This CDR3 region has 14 residues. CDR3 sequence: CASSRQVLEETQYF. The CDR3 DNA reads as TGTGCCAGTAGTCGACAGGTCCTGGAGGAGACCCAGTACTTC.

This sequence joins TRBV30 and TRBJ2-3; maybe TRBD1 (6 bases). The CDR3 loop spans 14 amino acids. The ends were cut back, 1 base at V and 5 bases at J, with 13 bases in the middle. CDR1 is GTSNPN, CDR2 SVGIG, per germline (reference sequence). The CDR3 spells CAWSDGGVGDTQYF. In DNA form, the CDR3 reads TGTGCCTGGAGTGATGGGGGCGTCGGAGATACGCAGTATTTT.

The V and J genes are TRBV21-1 and TRBJ2-3; the D call of TRBD2 is as the table states it, not checked on the DNA. TRBV21-1 is a pseudogene locus. The CDR3 runs to 15 residues. CDR3 sequence (DNA): TGTGCCAGCTGGTCGGGGTCCGCCTTCACAGATACGCAGTATTTT. Protein product: CASWSGSAFTDTQYF.

This clone was found a few times. Compared with germline, one end of the junction differs, possibly owing to a read error. The chain carries TRBV14 and TRBJ1-1; TRBD1 agrees at 10 bases. Germline V gene lookup returns CDR1 SGHDN and CDR2 FVKESK. This CDR3 has 14 residues. In nucleotides, the CDR3 is TGTGCTAGCAGCCAGGACAGGGGGAACACTGAAGCTTTATTT. Its translation: CASSQDRGNTEALF.

This clone was observed a few times. A read error may produce the germline difference seen at one junction end. The genes are TRBV6-5 and TRBJ1-3; no clear D. This CDR3 comprises 12 residues. Looked up from germline, CDR1 is MNHEY and CDR2 is SVGAGI. CDR3 region: CASRYSGNTIYF. Here the CDR3 DNA reads TGTGCCAGCAGGTACTCTGGAAACACCATATATTTT.

This chain links TRBV10-3 with TRBJ2-5; the match to TRBD2 covers 10 bases. Trimming removed 2 bases from V and 9 bases from J; junction bases left unmatched: 6. CDR1 is ENHRY, CDR2 SYGVKD, per germline. The CDR3 has 14 residues. The CDR3 sequence is CAISETSGVSAQYF. CDR3 DNA sequence: TGTGCCATCAGTGAGACTAGCGGGGTGTCGGCCCAGTACTTC.

The chain combines TRBV6-6 with TRBJ1-2, with TRBD1 matching 7 bases. This CDR3 comprises 14 residues. The ends lost 7 bases at V and 1 base at J; junction bases unmatched: 6. Germline values: CDR1 MNHNY, CDR2 SVGAGI (reference sequence). The CDR3 reads CASTGGDHNYGYTF. DNA for the CDR3: TGTGCCAGCACAGGGGGAGACCATAACTATGGCTACACCTTC.

Concerning this clone: The same CDR3 also results from other DNA sequences found in this sample. J is TRBJ1-1 and V is TRBV5-1; the D is unclear. There are 13 residues in the CDR3. Trimming removed 0 bases at V and 1 base at J, with 4 bases between. Germline V CDR1 and CDR2: SGHRS, YFSETQ. The CDR3 region is CASSLAGNTEAFF. DNA of the CDR3: TGCGCCAGCAGCTTGGCCGGGAACACTGAAGCTTTCTTT.

This clone was seen more than once but under ten times. The V gene is TRBV7-2, the J gene TRBJ1-2; D gene unclear. There are 14 residues in the CDR3. V lost 3 bases and J lost 2, with 10 bases in between. CDR1 is SGHTA and CDR2 is FQGNSA in the germline V gene. The CDR3 sequence is CASSFTYGNYGYTF. CDR3 DNA: TGTGCCAGCAGCTTTACGTACGGGAACTATGGCTACACCTTC.

This clone has a handful of counts. The chain has TRBV19 and TRBJ1-1, with D possibly matching TRBD1 (6 bases). Germline V gene lookup returns CDR1 LNHDA and CDR2 SQIVND (reference sequence). This CDR3 spans 15 amino acids. The V gene lost 5 bases and the J gene lost 1 base, with 14 bases spanning the gap. The CDR3 loop reads CASSSILDRNTEAFF. The DNA for the CDR3 is TGTGCCAGTAGTTCGATCCTGGACAGGAACACTGAAGCTTTCTTT. Full variable domain (missing parts from reference TRBV19 and TRBJ1-1): DGGITQSPKYLFRKEGQNVTLSCEQNLNHDAMYWYRQDPGQGLRLIYYSQIVNDFQKGDIAEGYSVSREKKESFPLTVTSAQKNPTAFYLCASSSILDRNTEAFFGQGTRLTVV.

V gene TRBV27 combines with J gene TRBJ2-1, with D possibly being TRBD1 (6 bases). The CDR3 length is 14 residues. V lost 7 bases to trimming and J lost 7 bases, with 17 bases between them. CDR1 is MNHEY and CDR2 is SMNVEV in the germline V gene (reference sequence). The DNA of the CDR3 is TGTGCCAGCACCTCCAGGGGCGCAAGGAATGAGCAGTTCTTC. It yields the protein CASTSRGARNEQFF.

This chain uses TRBV7-9 with TRBJ2-3; 10 bases are shared with TRBD1. The length of the CDR3 is 14 residues. V was clipped by 9 bases and J by 0 bases; unmatched bases: 3. Per the germline V gene, CDR1 is SEHNR and CDR2 is FQNEAQ (reference sequence). CDR3 coding DNA: TGTGCCAGTCGACAGGGGGCTAGCACAGATACGCAGTATTTT. It encodes CASRQGASTDTQYF.

The J gene is TRBJ1-1, the V gene TRBV5-6, with D perhaps matching TRBD1 (5 bases). The germline V and J ends were trimmed by 0 bases and 6 bases, with 12 bases remaining between them. Germline V gives CDR1 SGHDT, CDR2 YYEEEE. The CDR3 length is 14 residues. This chain's CDR3 is CASSLGLRGAEAFF. CDR3 sequence (DNA): TGTGCCAGCAGCTTGGGACTACGGGGGGCTGAAGCTTTCTTT.

This clone was found a few times. The V and J genes are TRBV2 and TRBJ1-5; D remains unclear. Germline V gene sequence: CDR1 SNHLY, CDR2 FYNNEI. V gave up 4 bases and J gave up 7 bases, with 11 bases separating them. The CDR3 length is 13 residues. The DNA of the CDR3 is TGTGCCAGCAGTGGAGTGACTCCACAGCCCCAGCATTTT. This codes for CASSGVTPQPQHF. The variable domain in full, with the rest retrieved from reference TRBV2 and TRBJ1-5, is EPEVTQTPSHQVTQMGQEVILRCVPISNHLYFYWYRQILGQKVEFLVSFYNNEISEKSEIFDDQFSVERPDGSNFTLKIRSTKLEDSAMYFCASSGVTPQPQHFGDGTRLSIL.

This clone was found a few times. J is TRBJ1-1 and V is TRBV7-9; 8 bases map to TRBD1. Germline trimming cut 0 bases from V and 3 bases from J; bases unmatched to any gene: 6. Per germline, CDR1 SEHNR and CDR2 FQNEAQ (reference sequence). The CDR3 loop spans 16 amino acids. The CDR3 protein is CASSLAFGTGDTEAFF. The CDR3 nucleotides are TGTGCCAGCAGCTTAGCTTTTGGGACAGGCGACACTGAAGCTTTCTTT.

Many counts were recorded for this clone. The chain uses TRBV6-5 and TRBJ1-3; 7 positions match TRBD1. Germline lookup yields CDR1 MNHEY and CDR2 SVGAGI. After removal of 6 bases from V and 2 bases from J, the junction contained 7 bases not matched to a gene. This CDR3 is 15 amino acids long. The CDR3 DNA follows: TGTGCCAGCAGCCAAGACAGGGAACCTGGAAACACCATATATTTT. This sequence encodes CASSQDREPGNTIYF.